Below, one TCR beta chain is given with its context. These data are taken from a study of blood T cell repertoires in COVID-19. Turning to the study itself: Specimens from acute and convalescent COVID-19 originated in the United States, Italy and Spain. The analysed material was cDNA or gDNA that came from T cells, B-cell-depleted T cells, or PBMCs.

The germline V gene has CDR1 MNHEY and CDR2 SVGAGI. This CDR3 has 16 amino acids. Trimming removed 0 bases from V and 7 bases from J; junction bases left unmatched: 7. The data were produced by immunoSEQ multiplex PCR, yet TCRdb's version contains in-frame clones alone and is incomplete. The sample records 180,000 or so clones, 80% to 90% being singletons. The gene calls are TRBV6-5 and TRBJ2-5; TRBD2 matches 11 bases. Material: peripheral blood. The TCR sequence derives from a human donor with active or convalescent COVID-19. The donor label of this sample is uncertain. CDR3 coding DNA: TGTGCCAGCAGTTACTCCAAACTAGCGGGAGACGGGACCCAGTACTTC. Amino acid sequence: CASSYSKLAGDGTQYF.